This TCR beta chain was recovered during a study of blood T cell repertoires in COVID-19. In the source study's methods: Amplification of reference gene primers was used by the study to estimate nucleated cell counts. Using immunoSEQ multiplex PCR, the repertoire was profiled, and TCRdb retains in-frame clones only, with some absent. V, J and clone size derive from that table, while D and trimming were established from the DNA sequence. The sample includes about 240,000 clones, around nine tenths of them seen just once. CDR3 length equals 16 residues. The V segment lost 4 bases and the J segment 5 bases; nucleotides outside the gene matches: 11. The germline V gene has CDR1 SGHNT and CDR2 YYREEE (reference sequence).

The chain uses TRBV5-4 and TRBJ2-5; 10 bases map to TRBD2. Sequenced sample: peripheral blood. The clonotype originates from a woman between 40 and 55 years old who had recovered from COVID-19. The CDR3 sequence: CASSPAPGLALETQYF. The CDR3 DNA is TGTGCCAGCAGCCCCGCCCCGGGACTAGCGTTGGAGACCCAGTACTTC.